Listed below are T cell receptor beta chains from one sample, sequenced in a study of shared clonotypes between healthy human individuals. Produced via immunoSEQ multiplex PCR; TCRdb's table is partial and in-frame only. The table includes about 2.4 million clones, approximately 94% detected once. Sequencing was carried out using naive CD4+ T cells from PBMCs. These receptors came from a man between 18 and 35 years old in good health. Some clones in this sample may be carry-over from other donors' samples. CDR3s include the opening cysteine and the closing phenylalanine or tryptophan. A D gene is named only where the DNA matches it firmly. Size is stated for part of the rows, as once, few or many counts, or as a class when the clone is expanded.

- | - | 14 | TRBJ2-7 | TRBV4-1 | TGCGCCAGCAGCCGGACCCCCAGGATGGGGGAGCAGTACTTC | CASSRTPRMGEQYF
- | - | 13 | TRBJ2-3 | TRBV29-1 | TGCAGCGGGGGGGCGACGGCGCCGGATACGCAGTATTTT | CSGGATAPDTQYF
- | TRBD2 | 16 | TRBJ2-3 | TRBV5-1 | TGCGCCAGCAGCTTGGCGGGACTAGCGGGTGCAGATACGCAGTATTTT | CASSLAGLAGADTQYF
- | - | 14 | TRBJ2-5 | TRBV5-4 | TGTGCCACCTTTTGGACCGGACTGCCGGAGACCCAGTACTTC | CATFWTGLPETQYF
- | TRBD1 | 16 | TRBJ2-3 | TRBV5-4 | TGTGCCAGCACCCCGGGTTCCAGGGGGCCGGGAGATACGCAGTATTTT | CASTPGSRGPGDTQYF
- | TRBD1 | 15 | TRBJ2-3 | TRBV5-1 | TGCGCCAGCAGCTTGGGGGACAGGCAAGCGGATACGCAGTATTTT | CASSLGDRQADTQYF
once | - | 11 | TRBJ2-7 | TRBV15 | TGTGCCACCAGCATTAGATACGAGCAGTACTTC | CATSIRYEQYF
- | - | 14 | TRBJ2-7 | TRBV19 | TGTGCCAGTAGTTCCTTTACAGGGACCTACGAGCAGTACTTC | CASSSFTGTYEQYF
- | TRBD2 | 19 | TRBJ2-2 | TRBV28 | TGTGCCAGCAGTTTACTGGGACTAGCGGGGCCTAAGAACACCGGGGAGCTGTTTTTT | CASSLLGLAGPKNTGELFF
- | - | 13 | TRBJ2-3 | TRBV5-5 | TGTGCCAGCAGCTTGATGCAGGGGCCGACGCAGTATTTT | CASSLMQGPTQYF
- | TRBD1 | 18 | TRBJ1-5 | TRBV7-8 | TGTGCCAGCAGCGCCCGGGGGCAGGGGGCTTTTAGCAATCAGCCCCAGCATTTT | CASSARGQGAFSNQPQHF
- | - | 15 | TRBJ1-5 | TRBV2 | TGTGCCAGCAGTGCTAGCGAACGAGGCAATCAGCCCCAGCATTTT | CASSASERGNQPQHF
- | - | 14 | TRBJ2-7 | TRBV7-8 | TGTGCCAGCAGCCAGGTTGGCCCTACCTACGAGCAGTACTTC | CASSQVGPTYEQYF
- | TRBD2 | 14 | TRBJ2-7 | TRBV28 | TGTGCCAGCAGTGGGGACTACCCTCACTACGAGCAGTACTTC | CASSGDYPHYEQYF
few | - | 14 | TRBJ2-5 | TRBV5-1 | TGCGCCAGCAGCCCCGACACCCAGGCGGAGACCCAGTACTTC | CASSPDTQAETQYF
- | TRBD1 | 14 | TRBJ2-7 | TRBV6-5 | TGTGCCAGCAGTTATCAGAGGGGGCCCTACGAGCAGTACTTC | CASSYQRGPYEQYF
- | - | 15 | TRBJ2-1 | TRBV12-5 | TGTGCTAGTGGTTTGGTGACAGGGGAGGGACATGAGCAGTTCTTC | CASGLVTGEGHEQFF
once | - | 16 | TRBJ2-3 | TRBV6-1 | TGTGCCAGCAGTGAACCTGAGGGGCGCATCACAGATACGCAGTATTTT | CASSEPEGRITDTQYF
- | TRBD1 | 16 | TRBJ1-1 | TRBV18 | TGTGCCAGCTCACCGACAGGGGGTGCGATGAACACTGAAGCTTTCTTT | CASSPTGGAMNTEAFF
- | TRBD1 | 16 | TRBJ1-3 | TRBV5-4 | TGTGCCAGCAGCTTGTCCGGGACAGGGGGCGGAAACACCATATATTTT | CASSLSGTGGGNTIYF
- | - | 15 | TRBJ1-1 | TRBV28 | TGTGCCAGCAGTTTAACCCCTTACGGGAATACTGAAGCTTTCTTT | CASSLTPYGNTEAFF
- | - | 13 | TRBJ1-5 | TRBV5-1 | TGCGCCAGCAGCTTGGGGGGAAGTCAGCCCCAGCATTTT | CASSLGGSQPQHF
- | TRBD1 | 16 | TRBJ2-7 | TRBV5-5 | TGTGCCAGCAGTCCCCGTCGGACAGGGGCTACCTACGAGCAGTACTTC | CASSPRRTGATYEQYF
- | - | 13 | TRBJ2-2 | TRBV5-4 | TGTGCCAGCAGCTTGGTAGTTACCGGGGAGCTGTTTTTT | CASSLVVTGELFF
once | TRBD2 | 14 | TRBJ2-3 | TRBV5-1 | TGCGCCAGCAGCTTGGGTAGCGGGAGAGATACGCAGTATTTT | CASSLGSGRDTQYF
- | - | 15 | TRBJ2-7 | TRBV6-5 | TGTGCCAGCAGTTACTCTGGGGGGTCCTCCTACGAGCAGTACTTC | CASSYSGGSSYEQYF
- | - | 16 | TRBJ2-1 | TRBV9 | TGTGCCAGCAGCGCCTATCCAGGAAAATCCTACAATGAGCAGTTCTTC | CASSAYPGKSYNEQFF
- | - | 14 | TRBJ1-5 | TRBV7-9 | TGTGCCAGCAGCGCAGACTATAGCAATCAGCCCCAGCATTTT | CASSADYSNQPQHF
- | - | 16 | TRBJ2-7 | TRBV18 | TGTGCCAGCTCACCCGGAAGGGCCCCATCGGCCTACGAGCAGTACTTC | CASSPGRAPSAYEQYF
- | TRBD1 | 14 | TRBJ2-7 | TRBV5-1 | TGCGCCAGCAGGGGACAGGGGGTACCCTACGAGCAGTACTTC | CASRGQGVPYEQYF
- | - | 13 | TRBJ1-2 | TRBV28 | TGTGCCAGCAGTTTGCGACCCGCTTTTGGCTACACCTTC | CASSLRPAFGYTF
- | - | 15 | TRBJ2-6 | TRBV9 | TGTGCCAGCAGTAGGGGGGACTCTGGGGCCAACGTCCTGACTTTC | CASSRGDSGANVLTF
- | - | 11 | TRBJ2-1 | TRBV5-1 | TGCGCCAGCAGCTTAGAGGCGAAGCAGTTCTTC | CASSLEAKQFF
- | - | 15 | TRBJ1-1 | TRBV15 | TGTGCCACCAGCCTCGGAGGGGGGCGAAGCACTGAAGCTTTCTTT | CATSLGGGRSTEAFF
- | - | 12 | TRBJ1-1 | TRBV7-2 | TGTGCCTTGTCCCGAATGAACACTGAAGCTTTCTTT | CALSRMNTEAFF
- | - | 16 | TRBJ2-5 | TRBV28 | TGTGCCAGCAGTAGACTCGACAGGAACCCCCGAGAGACCCAGTACTTC | CASSRLDRNPRETQYF
- | - | 14 | TRBJ2-3 | TRBV5-1 | TGCGCCAGCAGCAGGGAACCAAGCACAGATACGCAGTATTTT | CASSREPSTDTQYF
once | - | 14 | TRBJ2-5 | TRBV11-2 | TGTGCCAGCAGCTTAAACAGTTATGGGGAGACCCAGTACTTC | CASSLNSYGETQYF
- | - | 14 | TRBJ1-1 | TRBV5-8 | TGTGCCAGCAGCAAAGGAGGAGGGAGCACTGAAGCTTTCTTT | CASSKGGGSTEAFF
once | - | 12 | TRBJ1-1 | TRBV28 | TGTGCCAGCCGAATGGGGAGGACTGAAGCTTTCTTT | CASRMGRTEAFF
- | TRBD1 | 13 | TRBJ1-6 | TRBV7-8 | TGTGCCAGCATCCAGTGGACAGGAGAACCCCTCCACTTT | CASIQWTGEPLHF
- | - | 14 | TRBJ1-4 | TRBV28 | TGTGCCAGCAGTTTGGCCAGAACTAATGAAAAACTGTTTTTT | CASSLARTNEKLFF
- | TRBD1 | 17 | TRBJ1-3 | TRBV4-1 | TGCGCCAGCAGCCCGACATTCGGGACAGGAGGGCCAACCCTATCTTATTTT | CASSPTFGTGGPTLSYF
- | - | 14 | TRBJ2-3 | TRBV9 | TGTGCCAGCAGCGTAACAGGCCGCACAGATACGCAGTATTTT | CASSVTGRTDTQYF
few | - | 15 | TRBJ1-1 | TRBV28 | TGTGCCAGCAGTTTATGGCAAGGCGGGAACACTGAAGCTTTCTTT | CASSLWQGGNTEAFF
- | - | 13 | TRBJ2-5 | TRBV7-8 | TGTGCCAGCAGCTTTCTACCAGGGGAGACCCAGTACTTC | CASSFLPGETQYF
- | TRBD2 | 16 | TRBJ2-3 | TRBV5-1 | TGCGCCAGCAGCTTGGGGCTAGCGGGAGAAACAGATACGCAGTATTTT | CASSLGLAGETDTQYF
- | - | 15 | TRBJ2-5 | TRBV15 | TGTGCCACCAGCAGAGGCCCAGGACAGCAAGAGACCCAGTACTTC | CATSRGPGQQETQYF
- | - | 15 | TRBJ1-2 | TRBV5-4 | TGTGCCAGCAGCCCGGTGGATGGGGGGGGTTATGGCTACACCTTC | CASSPVDGGGYGYTF